This T cell receptor beta chain is from a study of metastatic and nonmetastatic thyroid tumors. Thyroid surgery was performed in patients who had received no treatment beforehand. The V gene lost 6 bases and the J gene lost 5 bases, with 17 bases spanning the gap. This CDR3 contains 14 residues. Germline CDR1 SNHLY, CDR2 FYNNEI. Study results and limitations: Relative to benign nodules, malignant thyroid tumors were reportedly characterized by significantly elevated TCR beta diversity in blood and tumor.

This clone was picked up a small number of times. Its antigen is unidentified. With MiXCR, TCRdb called clones anew from the PCR reads. The table shows about 5,000 clones, with approximately 30% occurring only once. What was sequenced was adjacent normal tissue. This clonotype was sampled from a female donor with papillary thyroid cancer or a benign thyroid nodule (not recorded which). Some clones in this sample may be carry-over from other donors' samples. This chain links TRBV2 with TRBJ2-7; D possibly corresponds to TRBD1 (5 bases). The CDR3 nucleotides are TGTGCCAGCAGGTCCGGGCAGGGCGTGGACGAGCAGTACTTC. This codes for CASRSGQGVDEQYF.